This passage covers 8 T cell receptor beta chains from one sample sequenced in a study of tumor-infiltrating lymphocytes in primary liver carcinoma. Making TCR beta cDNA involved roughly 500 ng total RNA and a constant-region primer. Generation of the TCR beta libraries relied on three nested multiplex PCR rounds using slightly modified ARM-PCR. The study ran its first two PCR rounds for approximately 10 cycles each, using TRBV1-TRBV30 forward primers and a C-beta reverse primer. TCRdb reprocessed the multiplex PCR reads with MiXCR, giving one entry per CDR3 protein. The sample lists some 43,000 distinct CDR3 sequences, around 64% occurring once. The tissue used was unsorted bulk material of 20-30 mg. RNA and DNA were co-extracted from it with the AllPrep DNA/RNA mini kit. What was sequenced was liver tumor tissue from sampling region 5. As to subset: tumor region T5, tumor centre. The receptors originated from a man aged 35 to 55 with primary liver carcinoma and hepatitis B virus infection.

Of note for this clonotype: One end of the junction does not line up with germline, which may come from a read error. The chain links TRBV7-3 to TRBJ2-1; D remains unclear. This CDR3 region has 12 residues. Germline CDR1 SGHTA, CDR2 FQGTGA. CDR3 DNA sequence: TGTGCCAGCAGCTTCCCCTACAATGAGCTGTTCTTC. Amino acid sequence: CASSFPYNELFF.

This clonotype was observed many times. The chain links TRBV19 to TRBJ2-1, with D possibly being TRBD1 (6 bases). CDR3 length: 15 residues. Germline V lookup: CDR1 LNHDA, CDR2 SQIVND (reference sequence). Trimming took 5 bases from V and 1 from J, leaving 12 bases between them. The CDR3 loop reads CASSPVTGSYNEQFF. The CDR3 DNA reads TGTGCCAGTAGTCCAGTAACAGGGTCCTACAATGAGCAGTTCTTC.

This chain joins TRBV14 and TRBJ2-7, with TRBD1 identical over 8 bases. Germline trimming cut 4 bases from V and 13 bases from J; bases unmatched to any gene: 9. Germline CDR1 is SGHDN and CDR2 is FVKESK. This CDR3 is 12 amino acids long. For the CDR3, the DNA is TGTGCCAGCAGCCGGACAGGGTACGAGCGATACTTC. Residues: CASSRTGYERYF.

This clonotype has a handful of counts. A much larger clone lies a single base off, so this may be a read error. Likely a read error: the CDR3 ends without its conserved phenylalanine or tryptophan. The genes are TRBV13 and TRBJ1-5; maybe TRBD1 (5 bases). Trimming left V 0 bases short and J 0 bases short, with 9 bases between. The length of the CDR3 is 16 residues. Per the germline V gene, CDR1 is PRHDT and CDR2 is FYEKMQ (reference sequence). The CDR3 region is CASSLGRGYSNQPQHL. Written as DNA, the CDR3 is TGTGCCAGCAGCTTAGGGCGGGGGTATAGCAATCAGCCCCAGCATCTT.

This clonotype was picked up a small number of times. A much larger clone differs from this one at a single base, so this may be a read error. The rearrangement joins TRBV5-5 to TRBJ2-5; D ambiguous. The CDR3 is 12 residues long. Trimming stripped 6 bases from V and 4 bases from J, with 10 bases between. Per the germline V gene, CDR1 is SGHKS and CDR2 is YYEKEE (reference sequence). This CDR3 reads CASTHTGETQYF. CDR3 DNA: TGTGCCAGCACCCATACTGGAGAGACCCAGTACTTC.

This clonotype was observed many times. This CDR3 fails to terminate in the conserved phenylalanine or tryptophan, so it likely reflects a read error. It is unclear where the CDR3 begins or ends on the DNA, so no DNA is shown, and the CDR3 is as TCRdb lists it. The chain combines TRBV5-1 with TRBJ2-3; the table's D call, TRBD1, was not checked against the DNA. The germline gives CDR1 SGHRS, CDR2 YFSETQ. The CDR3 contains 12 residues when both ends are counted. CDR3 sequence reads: CASQQGPGDTQY.

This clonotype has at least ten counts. DNA for the CDR3: TGTGCCAGCAGTTACACCCGCAGCACCGGGGAGCTGTTTTTT. This codes for CASSYTRSTGELFF. The chain recombines TRBV6-6 with TRBJ2-2; the D is unclear. V gave up 2 bases and J gave up 4 bases, with 8 bases separating them. CDR3 size: 14 residues. Germline V lookup: CDR1 MNHNY, CDR2 SVGAGI (reference sequence).

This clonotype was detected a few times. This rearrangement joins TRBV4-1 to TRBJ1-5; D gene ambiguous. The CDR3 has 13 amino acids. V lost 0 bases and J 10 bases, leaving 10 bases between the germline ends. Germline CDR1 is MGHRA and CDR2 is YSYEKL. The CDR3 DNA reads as TGCGCCAGCAGCCAAGAGGGTGCAGCTCCCCAGCATTTT. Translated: CASSQEGAAPQHF.